A selection of T cell receptor beta chains follows, all from one sample in a study of hypomethylating agent response in myelodysplastic syndrome. Data came from immunoSEQ multiplex PCR; TCRdb stores just in-frame clones and leaves some out. The repertoire holds 4,500 to 5,500 clones, over 80% seen once, with less than 25% in the top ten. The starting material was bone marrow, obtained before or after starting hypomethylating agent treatment for myelodysplastic syndrome (not recorded which). These receptors were taken from a human donor with myelodysplastic syndrome. Each CDR3 is given with its conserved first and last residue. A D gene is named only where the DNA matches it firmly. Clone size appears in some rows only: once, few, many, or a class for an expanded clone.

-	TRBV13	TRBJ2-2	-	TGTGCCAGCAGCCTCCCCGTTAAGGGCAGAGGGGAGCTGTTTTTT	CASSLPVKGRGELFF
-	TRBV9	TRBJ2-7	-	TGTGCCAGCAGCGTAGGAGGAGGGGGCGGCGAGCAGTACTTC	CASSVGGGGGEQYF
-	TRBV12-5	TRBJ2-5	-	TGTGCTAGTGGTTCCTGGGAGACCCAGTACTTC	CASGSWETQYF
-	TRBV27	TRBJ2-5	-	TGTGCCAGCAGTTTACAAGAGACCCAGTACTTC	CASSLQETQYF
TRBD2	TRBV6-5	TRBJ2-3	-	TGTGCCAGCAGTCCCCTTAGCGGGGTGTCAGATACGCAGTATTTT	CASSPLSGVSDTQYF
-	TRBV4-3	TRBJ2-7	-	TGCGCCAGCAGCCAAGAGGGGAGTGGAACCCTCTACGAGCAGTACTTC	CASSQEGSGTLYEQYF
TRBD1	TRBV6-6	TRBJ2-1	once	TGTGCCAGCAGTCTCACCGGGGACAGGGGCCACAATGAGCAGTTCTTC	CASSLTGDRGHNEQFF
TRBD2	TRBV9	TRBJ2-1	-	TGTGCCAGCAGCGACTTCCGGGGGGGGTGGGAAAATGAGCAGTTCTTC	CASSDFRGGWENEQFF
-	TRBV29-1	TRBJ2-7	-	TGCAGCGGCCTCCGAGATGGTTCGTACGAGCAGTACTTC	CSGLRDGSYEQYF
TRBD1	TRBV5-1	TRBJ2-7	-	TGCGCCAGCAGCCCGGGGACAGGGATCCCCGAGCAGTACTTC	CASSPGTGIPEQYF
-	TRBV6-9	TRBJ2-7	once	TGTGCCAGCAGTGAAAAAAGCTACGAGCAGTACTTC	CASSEKSYEQYF
-	TRBV19	TRBJ1-6	once	TGTGCCAGTAAGGTCACAGGGATTAATTCACCCCTCCACTTT	CASKVTGINSPLHF
-	TRBV6-5	TRBJ2-7	-	TGTGCCAGCGGGGGATTTGCCGAGTCCTACGAGCAGTACTTC	CASGGFAESYEQYF
-	TRBV5-1	TRBJ1-2	-	TGCGCCAGCAGCTTCACCCGACACCTCTATGGCTACACCTTC	CASSFTRHLYGYTF
-	TRBV28	TRBJ1-2	-	TGTGCCAGCATAGGCGGGAACAACTATGGCTACACCTTC	CASIGGNNYGYTF
TRBD1	TRBV28	TRBJ1-5	-	TGTGCCAGCAGTAGGGACAGGGGGCATAGCAATCAGCCCCAGCATTTT	CASSRDRGHSNQPQHF
-	TRBV9	TRBJ1-3	-	TGTGCCAGCAGCGACCGACCTATACCGGGAAACACCATATATTTT	CASSDRPIPGNTIYF
-	TRBV11-3	TRBJ2-5	-	TGTGCCAGCAGCTTAGATACGGGACACGGAGAGACCCAGTACTTC	CASSLDTGHGETQYF
-	TRBV7-9	TRBJ1-4	few	TGTGCCAGCAGCTCATATCAGGGGAAAGAAAAACTGTTTTTT	CASSSYQGKEKLFF
-	TRBV6-1	TRBJ2-3	-	TGTGCCAGCAGTGAAGGGAGCCCCGCAGATACGCAGTATTTT	CASSEGSPADTQYF
TRBD1	TRBV28	TRBJ2-3	once	TGTGCCAGCAAAGGGTCGCGGGACAGGGGGCCAGATACGCAGTATTTT	CASKGSRDRGPDTQYF
TRBD2	TRBV11-3	TRBJ2-1	-	TGTGCCAGCAGCTCGGGACTAGCGGACTACAATGAGCAGTTCTTC	CASSSGLADYNEQFF
TRBD2	TRBV7-3	TRBJ2-7	-	TGTGCCAGCAGCTTGGGACTAGCGGGAGTCGACGAGCAGTACTTC	CASSLGLAGVDEQYF
-	TRBV5-6	TRBJ1-5	-	TGTGCCAGCAGCTTGTGGGCAGGGGCTGGACAGCCCCAGCATTTT	CASSLWAGAGQPQHF
TRBD2	TRBV28	TRBJ2-7	-	TGTGCCAGCACCCCACTAGCGGGACCCTACGAGCAGTACTTC	CASTPLAGPYEQYF
-	TRBV6-4	TRBJ2-3	-	TGTGCCAGCAGTGACTTAAGCACAGATACGCAGTATTTT	CASSDLSTDTQYF
-	TRBV27	TRBJ2-7	-	TGTGCCAGCATTGCCCTGGGGTGGCCCCCCGAGCAGTACTTC	CASIALGWPPEQYF
-	TRBV5-1	TRBJ2-2	-	TGCGCCAGCAGCTTACCGACAACGGACACCGGGGAGCTGTTTTTT	CASSLPTTDTGELFF
TRBD2	TRBV27	TRBJ2-1	-	TGTGCCAGCAGAGCTAGCGGGATAAGCAATGAGCAGTTCTTC	CASRASGISNEQFF
-	TRBV2	TRBJ1-1	few	TGTGCCAGCAGTTATCGTACTGAAGCTTTCTTT	CASSYRTEAFF
-	TRBV5-4	TRBJ2-7	few	TGTGCCAGCAGTAAGGACATTTACTACGAGCAGTACTTC	CASSKDIYYEQYF
TRBD2	TRBV27	TRBJ2-2	-	TGTGCCAGCACGGTTAGCGGGAGGGCCGGGGAGCTGTTTTTT	CASTVSGRAGELFF
-	TRBV7-2	TRBJ2-7	few	TGTGCCAGCAGCTTAGGGGCTCAGGGCGAGCAGTACTTC	CASSLGAQGEQYF
-	TRBV5-6	TRBJ1-4	-	TGTGCCAGCAGCCGGAAAGGGGCTAATGAAAAACTGTTTTTT	CASSRKGANEKLFF
TRBD1	TRBV28	TRBJ1-5	-	TGTGCCAGCAGCGAAACAGGGGGTAGCAATCAGCCCCAGCATTTT	CASSETGGSNQPQHF
-	TRBV27	TRBJ1-1	-	TGTGCCAGCAGTTTGGGCAGCCTCACTGAAGCTTTCTTT	CASSLGSLTEAFF
-	TRBV7-9	TRBJ1-2	-	TGTGCCAGCAGCTCGACCGGGACTCGAGGCTACACCTTC	CASSSTGTRGYTF
TRBD2	TRBV28	TRBJ2-7	-	TGTGCCAGCAGTTCTCCCTCAGGAGCGGGGGAGCAGTACTTC	CASSSPSGAGEQYF
-	TRBV7-9	TRBJ1-1	-	TGTGCCAGCAGCTTAGGGGGAGGCCGCCGCACTGAAGCTTTCTTT	CASSLGGGRRTEAFF
-	TRBV7-2	TRBJ2-7	-	TGTGCCAGCAGCGGGCGGGTTTCGGGTGAGCAGTACTTC	CASSGRVSGEQYF
-	TRBV9	TRBJ2-5	-	TGTGCCAGCAGCCCAATGGGGCGTAGACAAGAGACCCAGTACTTC	CASSPMGRRQETQYF
TRBD1	TRBV5-6	TRBJ2-7	-	TGTGCCAGCAGCCTGCCACAGGGGATCTACGAGCAGTACTTC	CASSLPQGIYEQYF
TRBD2	TRBV5-4	TRBJ2-1	-	TGTGCCAGCAGCTCGGGAGGGGCGGGAGGTTACAATGAGCAGTTCTTC	CASSSGGAGGYNEQFF
TRBD2	TRBV11-3	TRBJ2-1	-	TGTGCCAGCAGCCTTTTCCCCCCGGGGTGGCGGGAGGGCGATGAGCAGTTCTTC	CASSLFPPGWREGDEQFF
-	TRBV14	TRBJ2-6	-	TGTGCCAGCAGCCTGGGAGCGGGTCAGACCTCTGGGGCCAACGTCCTGACTTTC	CASSLGAGQTSGANVLTF
-	TRBV18	TRBJ2-7	-	TGTGCCAGCTCACCACCAGGGATTTCCTACGAGCAGTACTTC	CASSPPGISYEQYF
TRBD2	TRBV5-1	TRBJ2-3	-	TGCGCCAGCAGCTTTGGACTAGCGGGAGGCACAGATACGCAGTATTTT	CASSFGLAGGTDTQYF
-	TRBV6-6	TRBJ2-1	-	TGTGCCAGCAGCCTGGACAGCTCCTACAATGAGCAGTTCTTC	CASSLDSSYNEQFF
-	TRBV19	TRBJ1-5	-	TGTGCCAGTAGTTTGGGAATTTCTCAGCCCCAGCATTTT	CASSLGISQPQHF
-	TRBV25-1	TRBJ1-3	medium-sized	TGTGCCAGCGCCGCGGGGGACACCATATATTTT	CASAAGDTIYF
TRBD2	TRBV5-4	TRBJ2-1	-	TGTGCCAGCAGCTTAAGGCGCACTAGCGGGAGGGTGGGTGAGCAGTTCTTC	CASSLRRTSGRVGEQFF
-	TRBV21-1	TRBJ2-3	-	TGTGCCAGCAGCAAAGTCGGACCGGGAGAGGCCTCCACAGATACGCAGTATTTT	CASSKVGPGEASTDTQYF
-	TRBV4-3	TRBJ1-4	-	TGCGCCAGCAGCCTCCATAATGAAAAACTGTTTTTT	CASSLHNEKLFF
-	TRBV4-1	TRBJ1-2	-	TGCGCCAGCAGCCAAGGAACAGGGACGGCCTATGGCTACACCTTC	CASSQGTGTAYGYTF
-	TRBV28	TRBJ2-7	-	TGTGCCAGCACCCGGGGTGGGGTACTCTCCTACGAGCAGTACTTC	CASTRGGVLSYEQYF
TRBD2	TRBV19	TRBJ2-1	once	TGTGCCAGTAGTCCCTCTGGGAGGGCAGGTTGGAATGAGCAGTTCTTC	CASSPSGRAGWNEQFF
TRBD2	TRBV2	TRBJ2-5	-	TGTGCCAGCTCGTGGACTAGCGAAAAAGAGACCCAGTACTTC	CASSWTSEKETQYF
-	TRBV6-5	TRBJ1-5	few	TGTGCCAGCAGGGGCGGGAGCAATCAGCCCCAGCATTTT	CASRGGSNQPQHF
-	TRBV15	TRBJ1-5	few	TGTGCCACCAGCGACAACAATCAGCCCCAGCATTTT	CATSDNNQPQHF